A single sample gave rise to the 18 T cell receptor beta chains below, sequenced in a study of beta chain features in type 1 diabetes. The authors reverse transcribed all of the isolated RNA, so sequencing captured expressed TCRB transcripts. Produced via immunoSEQ multiplex PCR; TCRdb's table is partial and in-frame only. This table has about 290,000 clones, 7% to 9% appearing once. The sequencing sample was made of central memory CD4+ T cells from blood. These receptors were taken from a woman aged 18-30 years in good health.

The J gene is TRBJ2-2, the V gene TRBV9; no clear D. From germline, CDR1 is SGDLS and CDR2 YYNGEE. Deletions cut 4 bases from V and 3 bases from J, with 7 bases between. CDR3 length: 13 residues. DNA for the CDR3: TGTGCCAGCAGCCCACGGGACACCGGGGAGCTGTTTTTT. Translated, it gives CASSPRDTGELFF.

There are a few counts of this clone. The V call is TRBV5-6, the J call TRBJ1-2, with D unresolved. Germline V gene lookup returns CDR1 SGHDT and CDR2 YYEEEE. The CDR3 has 13 residues. V gave up 2 bases and J gave up 6 bases, with 11 bases separating them. The CDR3 region is CASSFGQEDGYTF. The CDR3 DNA follows: TGTGCCAGCAGCTTCGGGCAGGAAGATGGCTACACCTTC.

This clone was seen a handful of times. V usage is TRBV6-1 and J usage is TRBJ2-5; D is ambiguous. The germline CDR1 and CDR2 sequences are MNHNS and SASEGT. V was cut by 3 bases and J by 3 bases, with 11 bases left in between. This CDR3 spans 14 amino acids. The CDR3 nucleotides read TGTGCCAGCAGTGAGGGCGTAGAAGAAGAGACCCAGTACTTC. The encoded protein is CASSEGVEEETQYF.

CDR3 residues: CSVEPNRVGEKLFF. For the CDR3, the DNA is TGCAGCGTTGAACCGAACAGGGTAGGGGAAAAACTGTTTTTT. V usage is TRBV29-1 and J usage is TRBJ1-4, with D perhaps TRBD1 (6 bases). CDR3 length: 14 residues. V gave up 2 bases and J gave up 8 bases, with 15 bases separating them. Germline V gene data show CDR1 as SQVTM and CDR2 as ANQGSEA.

In this sample, this clone turned up a few times. The chain is built from TRBV27 and TRBJ1-1; no clear D. The germline CDR1 and CDR2 sequences are MNHEY and SMNVEV (reference sequence). The CDR3 loop spans 13 amino acids. V shed 8 bases and J shed 5 bases, with 15 bases lying between them. CDR3 in DNA: TGTGCCAGCCGTACCCTCTGGGAGACTGAAGCTTTCTTT. Translated, it gives CASRTLWETEAFF.

The V gene is TRBV2, the J gene TRBJ2-2; tentative D call: TRBD2 (6 bases). V was clipped by 2 bases and J by 6 bases, with 13 bases between them. This CDR3 comprises 15 residues. In germline, CDR1 is SNHLY, CDR2 FYNNEI. The DNA of the CDR3 is TGTGCCAGCAGTGAACTGGTGACTAGTGCCGGGGAGCTGTTTTTT. This sequence encodes CASSELVTSAGELFF.

This clone has just a few counts. The chain employs TRBV7-9 and TRBJ1-4; no firm D call. Trimming took off 2 bases at V and 7 bases at J, with 14 bases between the two ends. Germline-derived CDR1 and CDR2 are SEHNR and FQNEAQ (reference sequence). This CDR3 is 15 amino acids long. The CDR3 loop is CASSLRRDDREKLFF. The CDR3 DNA follows: TGTGCCAGCAGCTTAAGGAGGGATGATCGTGAAAAACTGTTTTTT.

CDR3 region: CASSSRQGNYGYTF. CDR3 bases: TGTGCCAGCAGCTCCCGACAGGGAAACTATGGCTACACCTTC. The V gene is TRBV7-8, the J gene TRBJ1-2; 7 bases map to TRBD1. The ends lost 4 bases at V and 2 bases at J; junction bases unmatched: 4. Per the germline V gene, CDR1 is SGHVS and CDR2 is FQNEAQ. The CDR3 length is 14 residues.

The chain has TRBV15 and TRBJ2-7; TRBD2 matches at 7 bases. J was trimmed by 2 bases and V by 0 bases; bases with no gene match: 1. Germline V gene sequence: CDR1 LNHNV, CDR2 YYDKDF (reference sequence). The CDR3 sequence is 14 residues long. The CDR3 DNA follows: TGTGCCACCAGCAGAGATGGACTAGCCTACGAGCAGTACTTC. This sequence encodes CATSRDGLAYEQYF. Supplemented by reference TRBV15 and TRBJ2-7, the full variable domain reads DAMVIQNPRYQVTQFGKPVTLSCSQTLNHNVMYWYQQKSSQAPKLLFHYYDKDFNNEADTPDNFQSRRPNTSFCFLDIRSPGLGDTAMYLCATSRDGLAYEQYFGPGTRLTVT.

Points on this clone: This may be a read error, as it is one base from a much larger clone. The genes are TRBV7-6 and TRBJ2-7; 9 bases agree with TRBD1. This CDR3 contains 12 residues. V was clipped by 5 bases and J by 6 bases; unmatched bases: 2. CDR1 is SGHVS and CDR2 is FNYEAQ in the germline V gene. DNA for the CDR3: TGTGCCAGCAGCCCGGACAGGGGCGAGCAGTACTTC. Amino acids: CASSPDRGEQYF.

This clone has only a few counts. The chain couples TRBV5-1 to TRBJ2-1; TRBD1 matches 7 bases. This CDR3 is built from 17 residues. Trimming removed 4 bases from V and 4 bases from J; junction bases left unmatched: 14. CDR1 SGHRS and CDR2 YFSETQ come from the germline V gene. The CDR3 loop reads CASSRTFTGVGYNEQFF. The CDR3 DNA follows: TGCGCCAGCAGCCGAACATTCACAGGGGTCGGGTACAATGAGCAGTTCTTC.

V and J are TRBV7-6 and TRBJ2-1, with 9 bases identical to TRBD1. In germline, CDR1 is SGHVS, CDR2 FNYEAQ. There are 15 residues in the CDR3. V shed 5 bases, J shed 7 bases, and the junction held 9 bases outside the gene matches. The CDR3 region is CASSPSTGGRNEQFF. Written as DNA, the CDR3 is TGTGCCAGCAGCCCGTCAACAGGGGGCAGAAATGAGCAGTTCTTC.

V gene TRBV15 combines with J gene TRBJ2-1, with 7 bases identical to TRBD1. Per the germline V gene, CDR1 is LNHNV and CDR2 is YYDKDF (reference sequence). The CDR3 runs to 17 residues. Trimming took 1 base from V and 0 from J; bases not matched to a gene: 6. The CDR3 is CATSRGGGYSSYNEQFF. The CDR3 nucleotides read TGTGCCACCAGCAGAGGAGGGGGCTACAGCTCCTACAATGAGCAGTTCTTC.

This clone came up a few times. As DNA, the CDR3 is TGTGCCAGCAGCCCAGGGGGAAACATTCAGTACTTC. Its protein is CASSPGGNIQYF. The J gene is TRBJ2-4, the V gene TRBV5-4; 7 bases align to TRBD1. This CDR3 has 12 amino acids. From germline, CDR1 is SGHNT and CDR2 YYREEE (reference sequence). J gave up 6 bases and V 4 bases, and 1 base lay outside the gene matches.

This clone was detected ten times or more. This rearrangement joins TRBV6-6 to TRBJ2-3; no firm D call. The V end lost 8 bases, the J end lost 0 bases, and 3 bases lay between the germline ends. The germline V gene encodes CDR1 MNHNY and CDR2 SVGAGI (reference sequence). This CDR3 spans 11 amino acids. The CDR3 DNA sequence: TGTGCCAGCGGGAGCACAGATACGCAGTATTTT. Translated, it gives CASGSTDTQYF.

CDR3 sequence reads: CASSVVGSVTDTQYF. In DNA, the CDR3 is TGTGCCAGCAGCGTCGTCGGCTCGGTCACAGATACGCAGTATTTT. J is TRBJ2-3 and V is TRBV5-4; D is undetermined. V was clipped by 4 bases and J by 2 bases, with 14 bases between them. The germline V gene has CDR1 SGHNT and CDR2 YYREEE (reference sequence). The CDR3 is 15 residues long.

In this sample, this clone turned up a few times. The chain carries TRBV7-3 and TRBJ2-1; D is uncertain. Germline CDR1 reads SGHTA; CDR2 reads FQGTGA. V gave up 0 bases and J gave up 8 bases, with 11 bases separating them. The CDR3 extends over 14 amino acids. In nucleotides, the CDR3 is TGTGCCAGCAGCTTAACATTCCCCTCTGATGAGCAGTTCTTC. This gives the protein CASSLTFPSDEQFF.

This clone was detected many times. V and J are TRBV18 and TRBJ2-1, with D possibly matching TRBD2 (6 bases). The CDR3 runs to 16 residues. Germline V gene lookup returns CDR1 KGHSH and CDR2 LQKENI. V was cut by 6 bases and J by 3 bases, with 18 bases left in between. The CDR3 loop is CASSVRGSGGYNEQFF. The CDR3, as DNA: TGTGCCAGCTCCGTCCGGGGGAGTGGAGGCTACAATGAGCAGTTCTTC.